This TCR beta chain was profiled in a study of cytomegalovirus exposure and HLA in healthy donors. The PCR made use of 60 Vbeta and 13 Jbeta primers. The method was immunoSEQ multiplex PCR; TCRdb's version includes in-frame clones alone and lacks a portion of them. The table has 120,000 or so clones, around 68% seen once. To note about this clone: Antigen: not known.

CDR1 MNHEY and CDR2 SVGAGI come from the germline V gene. The CDR3 is 15 residues long. V was trimmed by 6 bases and J by 2 bases, leaving 16 bases between them. The study, taken as a whole, reports: Rarity marked most TCR sequences, yet some public TCRs occurred in many donors.

Sequencing was performed on PBMCs. The sequence came from a man aged 35 to 55 in good health and CMV-seropositive. The chain employs TRBV6-5 and TRBJ1-1, with TRBD1 as a possible D gene (5 bases). This CDR3 is CASSRRGMGNTEAFF. CDR3 DNA sequence: TGTGCCAGCAGCCGCCGGGGGATGGGTAACACTGAAGCTTTCTTT.